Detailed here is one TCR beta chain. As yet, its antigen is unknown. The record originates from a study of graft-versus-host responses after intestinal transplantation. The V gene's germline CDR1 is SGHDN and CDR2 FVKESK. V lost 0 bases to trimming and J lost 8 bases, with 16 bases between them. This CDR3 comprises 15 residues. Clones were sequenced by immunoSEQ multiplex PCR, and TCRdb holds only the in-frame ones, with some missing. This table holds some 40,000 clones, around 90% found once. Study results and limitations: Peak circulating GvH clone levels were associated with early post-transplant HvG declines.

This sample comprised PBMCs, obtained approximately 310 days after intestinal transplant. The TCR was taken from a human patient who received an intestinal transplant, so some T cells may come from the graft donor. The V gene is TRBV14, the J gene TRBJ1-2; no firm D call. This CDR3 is CASSQDAFTIGGYTF. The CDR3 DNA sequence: TGTGCCAGCAGCCAAGATGCCTTTACAATAGGAGGCTACACCTTC.